The clone carrying this T cell receptor beta chain was seen just once. Trimming cost V 1 base and J 4 bases, with 18 bases left between them. Germline V gene sequence: CDR1 SGHRS, CDR2 YFSETQ. This CDR3 has 17 amino acids. These data originate in a study of siplizumab effects on memory and regulatory T cells. Each sample had roughly 10^5 TCR templates assayed. Some clones are missing from TCRdb's copy, which holds only in-frame ones; the method was immunoSEQ multiplex PCR. The sample lists about 100,000 clones, roughly 93% seen once, with 1% to 1.5% in the top ten. The chain carries TRBV5-1 and TRBJ1-3, with D unresolved. The TCR comes from a human donor in good health. Sequencing used non-Treg CD4+ T cells sorted from blood. CDR3 DNA sequence: TGCGCCAGCAGCTTGAGGTACAGCATGATTTTGGGAAACACCATATATTTT. Its translation: CASSLRYSMILGNTIYF.